What follows is one TCR beta chain and its context. The sample comes from a study of blood T cell repertoires in COVID-19. Study-wide background: PBMCs, B-cell-depleted T cells, or T cells provided the cDNA or gDNA that made up the material.

This CDR3 is 15 amino acids long. The V end was cut by 0 bases, the J end by 8 bases, with 14 bases between. From germline, CDR1 is ENHRY and CDR2 SYGVKD. Study processing details: Amplification from reference gene primers served as the basis for estimated nucleated cell counts. The data were produced by immunoSEQ multiplex PCR, yet TCRdb's version contains in-frame clones alone and is incomplete. V, J and clone size are those of that table, while D and trimming were read from the DNA. The sample yields around 70,000 clones, approximately 90% seen once. The chain has TRBV10-3 and TRBJ2-1; TRBD1 might be the D (6 bases). This TCR derives from a human donor in a cohort sampled during active COVID-19. The sequencing sample was made of peripheral blood. The CDR3 DNA follows: TGTGCCATCAGTGAGTCGGTCCCCAGGGGCCATGAGCAGTTCTTC. Translated, it gives CAISESVPRGHEQFF.